This T cell receptor (beta chain) was captured by sequencing in a study of cytomegalovirus exposure and HLA in healthy donors. Use of 60 Vbeta and 13 Jbeta primers characterized the PCR. Profiled with immunoSEQ multiplex PCR; TCRdb holds only in-frame clones, not every one. The sample shows some 90,000 clones, around four fifths of them seen only once. Looked up from germline, CDR1 is MNHEY and CDR2 is SVGAGI. The V and J ends lost 6 bases and 6 bases respectively, with 8 bases between them. This CDR3 comprises 11 residues. This rearrangement joins TRBV6-5 to TRBJ1-2; D call uncertain. This receptor was taken from a boy aged 5-17 years in good health and CMV-seronegative. Specimen: PBMCs. Written as DNA, the CDR3 is TGTGCCAGCAGAAAATCGGATGGCTACACCTTC. This gives the protein CASRKSDGYTF.